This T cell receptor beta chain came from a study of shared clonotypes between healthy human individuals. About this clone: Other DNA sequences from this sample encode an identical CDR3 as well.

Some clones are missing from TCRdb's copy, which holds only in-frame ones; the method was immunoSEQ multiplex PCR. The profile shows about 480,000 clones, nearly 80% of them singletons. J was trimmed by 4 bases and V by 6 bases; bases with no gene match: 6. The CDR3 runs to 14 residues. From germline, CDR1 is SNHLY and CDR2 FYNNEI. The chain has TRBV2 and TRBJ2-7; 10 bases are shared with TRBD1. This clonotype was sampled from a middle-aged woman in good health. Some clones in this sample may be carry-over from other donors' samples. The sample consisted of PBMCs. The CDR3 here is CASRWDRGGYEQYF. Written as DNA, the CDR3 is TGTGCCAGCAGGTGGGACAGGGGAGGTTACGAGCAGTACTTC. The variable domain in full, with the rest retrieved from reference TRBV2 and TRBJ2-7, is EPEVTQTPSHQVTQMGQEVILRCVPISNHLYFYWYRQILGQKVEFLVSFYNNEISEKSEIFDDQFSVERPDGSNFTLKIRSTKLEDSAMYFCASRWDRGGYEQYFGPGTRLTVT.